This entry describes one TCR beta chain. This entry is derived from a study of control samples from healthy donors and cancer patients. Germline V gene data show CDR1 as SGHTA and CDR2 as FQGNSA. This CDR3 comprises 14 residues. Germline trimming cut 3 bases from V and 6 bases from J; bases unmatched to any gene: 7. Clones were read by immunoSEQ multiplex PCR, and TCRdb kept only the in-frame ones, dropping some. Of tens of thousands of clones in the sample, about 89% were seen once. The sequence was obtained from a woman aged 25 to 39 in good health. The sequenced sample was blood. The V and J genes are TRBV7-2 and TRBJ1-1; 7 bases map to TRBD1. The CDR3 sequence: CASSFRGSGAEAFF. In DNA form, the CDR3 reads TGTGCCAGCAGCTTCAGGGGGTCGGGCGCTGAAGCTTTCTTT.